The clone carrying this TCR beta chain was seen ten or more times. What it binds is unknown. The TCRbeta library incorporated unique molecular identifiers. MiXCR was run by TCRdb on the PCR reads, yielding one entry per CDR3 protein. There are 280,000 or so distinct CDR3 sequences in the sample; 9.5% to 13% occur only once, and around 20% lies in the top ten. The sample is drawn from a study of T-cell reconstitution after alpha-beta-depleted transplantation in children. Germline V gives CDR1 SQVTM, CDR2 ANQGSEA. Unmatched junction bases numbered 7, after V lost 5 bases and J lost 4 bases. The CDR3 spans 13 residues. Overall study findings and caveats: Some patients owed their high day-60 TCRbeta diversity to surviving recipient T cells and thymic progenitors. Several hundred expanded graft clones reportedly gave rise to the alpha-beta T cells present about two months after transplant. T-cell counts and diversity at one year post-transplant came mainly from newly produced T cells.

The chain employs TRBV29-1 and TRBJ2-5; TRBD2 aligns across 7 bases. The specimen comprised peripheral blood, sampled 180 days after TCRalphabeta/CD19-depleted stem cell transplant. The clonotype originates from a male patient under 10 years old who had a stem cell transplant for chronic granulomatous disease, so the T cells may come from the graft donor. The CDR3 DNA reads as TGCAGCGTTTTGAAGGGACTAAGAGAGACCCAGTACTTC. Amino acids: CSVLKGLRETQYF.